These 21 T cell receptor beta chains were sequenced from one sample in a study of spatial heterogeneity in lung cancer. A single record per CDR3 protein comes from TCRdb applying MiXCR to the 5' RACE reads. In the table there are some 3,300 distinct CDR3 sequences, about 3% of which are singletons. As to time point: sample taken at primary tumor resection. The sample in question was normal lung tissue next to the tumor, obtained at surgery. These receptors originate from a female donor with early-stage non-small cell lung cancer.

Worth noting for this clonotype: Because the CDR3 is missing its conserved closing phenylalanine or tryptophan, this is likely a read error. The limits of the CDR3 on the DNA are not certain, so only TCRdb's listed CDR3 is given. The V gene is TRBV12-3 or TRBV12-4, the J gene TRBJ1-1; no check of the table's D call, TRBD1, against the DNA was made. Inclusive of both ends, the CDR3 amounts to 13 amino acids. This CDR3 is CASSPGGDVKAFC.

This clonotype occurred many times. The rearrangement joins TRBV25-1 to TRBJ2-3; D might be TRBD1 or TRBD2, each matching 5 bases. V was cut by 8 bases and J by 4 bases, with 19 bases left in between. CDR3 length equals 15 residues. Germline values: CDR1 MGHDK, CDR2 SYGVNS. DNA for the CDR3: TGTGCCAGCTCTGGGACCGAAATTGGGGCAGATACGCAGTATTTT. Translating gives CASSGTEIGADTQYF.

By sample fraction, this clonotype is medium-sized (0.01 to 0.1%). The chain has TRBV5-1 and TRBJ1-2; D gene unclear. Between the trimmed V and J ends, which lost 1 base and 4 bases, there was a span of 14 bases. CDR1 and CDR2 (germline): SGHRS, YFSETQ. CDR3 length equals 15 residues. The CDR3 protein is CASSLRAAKTYGYTF. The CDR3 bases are TGCGCCAGCAGCTTGAGGGCAGCAAAAACCTATGGCTACACCTTC.

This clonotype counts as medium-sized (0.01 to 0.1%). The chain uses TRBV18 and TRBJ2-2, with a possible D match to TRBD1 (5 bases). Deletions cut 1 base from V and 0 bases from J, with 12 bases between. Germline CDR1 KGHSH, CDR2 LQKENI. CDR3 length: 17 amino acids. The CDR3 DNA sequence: TGTGCCAGCTCACCACGCGCAGACAGCGCGAACACCGGGGAGCTGTTTTTT. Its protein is CASSPRADSANTGELFF.

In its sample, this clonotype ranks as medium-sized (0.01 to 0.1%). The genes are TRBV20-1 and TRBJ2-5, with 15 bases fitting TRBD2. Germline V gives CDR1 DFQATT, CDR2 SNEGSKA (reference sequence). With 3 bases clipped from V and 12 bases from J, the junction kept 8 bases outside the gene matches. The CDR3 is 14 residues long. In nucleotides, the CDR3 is TGCAGTGCTAGTAGGGGACTAGCGGGGGGACCGAAGTACTTC. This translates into CSASRGLAGGPKYF.

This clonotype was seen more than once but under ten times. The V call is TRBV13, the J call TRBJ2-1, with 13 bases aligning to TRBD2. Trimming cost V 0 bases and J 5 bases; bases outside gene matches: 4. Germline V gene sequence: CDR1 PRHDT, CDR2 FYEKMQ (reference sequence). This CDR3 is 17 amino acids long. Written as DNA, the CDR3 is TGTGCCAGCAGCTTAGGCCTAGGACTAGCGGGGGACAATGAGCAGTTCTTC. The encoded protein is CASSLGLGLAGDNEQFF.

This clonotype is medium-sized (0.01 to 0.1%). For the CDR3, the DNA is TGCAGCGTCCCGATCAGGGGAGGCAACACTGAAGCTTTCTTT. This encodes CSVPIRGGNTEAFF. The chain is built from TRBV29-1 and TRBJ1-1, with D perhaps matching TRBD1 (6 bases). Germline lookup yields CDR1 SQVTM and CDR2 ANQGSEA. This CDR3 comprises 14 residues. Trimming took 6 bases from V and 2 from J, leaving 16 bases between them.

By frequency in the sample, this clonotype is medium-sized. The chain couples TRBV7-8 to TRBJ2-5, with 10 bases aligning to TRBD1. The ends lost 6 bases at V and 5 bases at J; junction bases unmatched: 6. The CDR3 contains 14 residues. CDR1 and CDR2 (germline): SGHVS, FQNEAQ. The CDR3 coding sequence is TGTGCCAGCAGTGTAACGGACAGGGGGGAGACCCAGTACTTC. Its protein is CASSVTDRGETQYF.

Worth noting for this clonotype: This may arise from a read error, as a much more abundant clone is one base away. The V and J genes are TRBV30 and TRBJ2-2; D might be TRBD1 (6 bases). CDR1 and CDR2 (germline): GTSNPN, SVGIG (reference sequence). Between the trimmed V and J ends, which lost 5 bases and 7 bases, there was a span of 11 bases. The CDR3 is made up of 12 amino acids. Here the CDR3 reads CAWGQSGGELFF. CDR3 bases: TGTGCCTGGGGACAGAGCGGCGGGGAGCTGTTTTTT.

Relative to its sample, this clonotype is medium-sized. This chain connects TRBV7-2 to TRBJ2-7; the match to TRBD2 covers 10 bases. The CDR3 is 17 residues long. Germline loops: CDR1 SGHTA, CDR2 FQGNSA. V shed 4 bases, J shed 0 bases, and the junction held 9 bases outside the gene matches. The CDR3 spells CASSSQTSGSSSYEQYF. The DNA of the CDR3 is TGTGCCAGCAGCTCCCAGACTAGCGGGTCGAGCTCCTACGAGCAGTACTTC.

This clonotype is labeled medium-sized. The CDR3 DNA is TGTGCCAGCAGCTTAGGAGTGGATGCGCAAGAGACCCAGTACTTC. It yields the protein CASSLGVDAQETQYF. V and J are TRBV11-3 and TRBJ2-5; no reliable D call. Per germline, CDR1 SGHNT and CDR2 YENEEA. V lost 1 base to trimming and J lost 2 bases, with 11 bases between them. The CDR3 totals 15 residues.

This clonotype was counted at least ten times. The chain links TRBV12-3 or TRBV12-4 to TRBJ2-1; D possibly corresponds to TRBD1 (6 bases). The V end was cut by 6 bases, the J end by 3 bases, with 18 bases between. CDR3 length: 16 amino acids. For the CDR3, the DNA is TGTGCCAGCAGCACGGGGTGGGGACAAAACTACAATGAGCAGTTCTTC. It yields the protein CASSTGWGQNYNEQFF.

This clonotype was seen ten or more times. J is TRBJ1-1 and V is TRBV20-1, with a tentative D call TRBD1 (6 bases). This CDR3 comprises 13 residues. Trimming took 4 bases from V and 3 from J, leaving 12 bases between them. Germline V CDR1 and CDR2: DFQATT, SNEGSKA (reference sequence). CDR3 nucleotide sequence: TGCAGTGCTAATACAGGGAGAGACACTGAAGCTTTCTTT. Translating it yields CSANTGRDTEAFF.

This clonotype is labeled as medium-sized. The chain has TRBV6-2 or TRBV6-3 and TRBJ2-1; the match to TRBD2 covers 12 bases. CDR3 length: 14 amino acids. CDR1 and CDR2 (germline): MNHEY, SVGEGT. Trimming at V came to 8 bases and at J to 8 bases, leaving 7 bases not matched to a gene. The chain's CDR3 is CASGRLAGVYEQFF. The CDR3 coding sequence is TGTGCCAGCGGACGACTAGCGGGGGTGTATGAGCAGTTCTTC.

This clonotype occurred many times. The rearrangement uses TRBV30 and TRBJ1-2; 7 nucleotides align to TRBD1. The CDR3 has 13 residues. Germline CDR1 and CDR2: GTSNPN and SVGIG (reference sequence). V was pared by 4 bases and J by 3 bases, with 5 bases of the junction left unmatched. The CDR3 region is CAWNDRADYGYTF. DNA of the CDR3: TGTGCCTGGAATGACAGGGCTGACTATGGCTACACCTTC.

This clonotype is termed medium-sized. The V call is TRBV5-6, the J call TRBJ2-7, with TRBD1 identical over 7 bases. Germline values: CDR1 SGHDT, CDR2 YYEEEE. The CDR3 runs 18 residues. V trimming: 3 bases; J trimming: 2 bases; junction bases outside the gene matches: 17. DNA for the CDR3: TGTGCCAGCAGCTGGACCCCCGGCTCGGACAGGTACACCTACGAGCAGTACTTC. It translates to CASSWTPGSDRYTYEQYF.

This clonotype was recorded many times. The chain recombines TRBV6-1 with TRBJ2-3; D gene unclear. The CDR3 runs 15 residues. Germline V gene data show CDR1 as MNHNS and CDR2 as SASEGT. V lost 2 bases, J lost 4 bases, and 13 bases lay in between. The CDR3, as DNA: TGTGCCAGCAGTGAATACCCCGACGGCGCAGATACGCAGTATTTT. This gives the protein CASSEYPDGADTQYF.

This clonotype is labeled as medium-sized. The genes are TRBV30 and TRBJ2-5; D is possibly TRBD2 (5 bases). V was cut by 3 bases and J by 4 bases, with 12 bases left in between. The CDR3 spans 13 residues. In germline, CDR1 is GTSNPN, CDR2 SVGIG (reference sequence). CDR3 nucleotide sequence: TGTGCCTGGAGCGGGGTGCGCGGAGAGACCCAGTACTTC. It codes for CAWSGVRGETQYF.

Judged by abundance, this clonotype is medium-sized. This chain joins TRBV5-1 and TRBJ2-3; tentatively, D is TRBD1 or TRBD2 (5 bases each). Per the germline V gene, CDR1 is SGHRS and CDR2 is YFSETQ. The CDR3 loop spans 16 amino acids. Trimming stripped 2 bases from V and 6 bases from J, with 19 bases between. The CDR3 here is CASSFSSGTSLDTQYF. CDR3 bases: TGCGCCAGCAGCTTTTCCTCCGGGACCTCTCTCGATACGCAGTATTTT.

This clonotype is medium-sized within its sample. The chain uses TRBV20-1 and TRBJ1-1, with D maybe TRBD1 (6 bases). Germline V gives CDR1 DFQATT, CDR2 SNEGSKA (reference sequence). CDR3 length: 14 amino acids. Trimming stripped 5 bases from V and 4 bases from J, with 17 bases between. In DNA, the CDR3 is TGCAGTGCTCCAATTCTCAGGGGAGGCACTGAAGCTTTCTTT. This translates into CSAPILRGGTEAFF.

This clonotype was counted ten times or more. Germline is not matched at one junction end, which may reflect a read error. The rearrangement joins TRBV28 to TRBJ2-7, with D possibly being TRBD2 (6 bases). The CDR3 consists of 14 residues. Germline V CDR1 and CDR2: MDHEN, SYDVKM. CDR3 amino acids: CASSLGLGSSEQYF. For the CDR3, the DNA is TGTGCCAGCAGTTTGGGACTTGGATCCTCCGAGCAGTACTTC. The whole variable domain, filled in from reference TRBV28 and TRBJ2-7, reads DVKVTQSSRYLVKRTGEKVFLECVQDMDHENMFWYRQDPGLGLRLIYFSYDVKMKEKGDIPEGYSVSREKKERFSLILESASTNQTSMYLCASSLGLGSSEQYFGPGTRLTVT.